A selection of T cell receptor beta chains follows, all from one sample in a study of T cell changes during pregnancy in multiple sclerosis. The data were produced by immunoSEQ multiplex PCR, yet TCRdb's version contains in-frame clones alone and is incomplete. This sample has roughly 51,000 clones; 92% occur once, and the top ten carry around 0.16%. Sequencing was performed on CD4+ T cells from peripheral blood mononuclear cells, taken after pregnancy. The origin of the receptors is a female donor in good health, enrolled as a control in a pregnancy study. Both conserved end residues are part of each CDR3. Where a row states a size, it is once, few, many or the class of an expanded clone; other rows omit it.

v_gene,abundance,j_gene,CDR3aa
TRBV14,-,TRBJ1-1,CASTLLDRQGPEAFF
TRBV5-5,-,TRBJ1-5,CASSLGGTSNQPQHF
TRBV18,-,TRBJ1-2,CASSPPDGTGVGYTF
TRBV2,-,TRBJ1-2,CASSATGIYGYTF
TRBV1,-,TRBJ2-3,CTSSQASTAGGADTQYF
TRBV13,-,TRBJ1-2,CASSSLRGNGYTF
TRBV5-1,-,TRBJ2-7,CASSLGTGQSYEQYF
TRBV16,-,TRBJ1-2,CASSQSTDSGGYTF
TRBV5-1,-,TRBJ2-2,CASSSGLAGGPSGELFF
TRBV9,few,TRBJ1-4,CASSIDSDEKLFF
TRBV5-1,-,TRBJ2-7,CASSLGPPSGGKEQYF
TRBV20-1,-,TRBJ2-1,CSATQGFEQFF
TRBV7-9,few,TRBJ2-7,CASSLGSTSDEQYF
TRBV9,-,TRBJ2-3,CASSVGPWATDTQYF
TRBV6-1,-,TRBJ2-3,CASMGGSADTQYF
TRBV7-2,-,TRBJ2-7,CASSLESYEQYF
TRBV28,-,TRBJ2-7,CASRTPRTGGSEQYF
TRBV19,-,TRBJ1-5,CASRVGNQPQHF
TRBV2,-,TRBJ2-7,CASSQQGGGSYEQYF
TRBV4-1,-,TRBJ2-3,CASSLAGSGTDTQYF
TRBV4-3,-,TRBJ1-1,CASSQGDRARTEAFF
TRBV9,-,TRBJ2-3,CASSVVGTGGTDTQYF
TRBV5-1,-,TRBJ2-1,CASSLAGRINEQFF
TRBV18,once,TRBJ1-2,CASSEGVYGYTF
TRBV7-8,-,TRBJ2-1,CASSLEQVYNEQFF
TRBV7-6,-,TRBJ2-7,CASSFGGGAAEQYF
TRBV7-9,-,TRBJ2-5,CASSLTSGVQETQYF
TRBV7-9,-,TRBJ1-5,CASSLGMTDHSNQPQHF
TRBV11-2,-,TRBJ1-5,CASSLNRYQPQHF
TRBV7-9,-,TRBJ2-3,CAGVVVRTDTQYF
TRBV9,-,TRBJ2-1,CASSVLAGGPNEQFF
TRBV19,-,TRBJ2-2,CASSRGGLNTGELFF
TRBV7-9,-,TRBJ1-4,CASSTLDSGEKLFF
TRBV9,-,TRBJ1-1,CASSVDWAANTEAFF
TRBV7-9,-,TRBJ1-2,CASSWTGNRGYTF